These 10 T cell receptor beta chains share one sample of origin, sequenced in a study of cytomegalovirus exposure and HLA in healthy donors. Vbeta (60) and Jbeta (13) primers were used in the PCR. Assay: immunoSEQ multiplex PCR; the TCRdb copy retains only in-frame clones and omits some. Of about 130,000 clones in the sample, roughly 70% were seen once. Material for sequencing was PBMCs. These receptors all come from a man younger than 35 in good health and CMV-seropositive.

The chain links TRBV7-9 to TRBJ2-3; no clear D gene. Per germline, CDR1 SEHNR and CDR2 FQNEAQ (reference sequence). V was shortened by 3 bases and J by 0 bases, with 7 bases between the two germline ends. The CDR3 is made up of 14 amino acids. CDR3 residues: CASSFQRSTDTQYF. CDR3 nucleotides: TGTGCCAGCAGCTTTCAGCGAAGCACAGATACGCAGTATTTT.

The chain has TRBV18 and TRBJ1-1; D might be TRBD1 (6 bases). Trimming shortened V by 4 bases and J by 12 bases, and 15 bases separated the two germline ends. This CDR3 has 12 amino acids. Germline assignment: CDR1 KGHSH and CDR2 LQKENI. The CDR3 reads CASSLGGGESFF. In nucleotides, the CDR3 is TGTGCCAGCTCACTAGGGGGGGGAGAGTCTTTCTTT. Full variable domain (rest looked up from reference TRBV18 and TRBJ1-1): NAGVMQNPRHLVRRRGQEARLRCSPMKGHSHVYWYRQLPEEGLKFMVYLQKENIIDESGMPKERFSAEFPKEGPSILRIQQVVRGDSAAYFCASSLGGGESFFGQGTRLTVV.

The chain has TRBV7-9 and TRBJ1-3; the D gene is possibly TRBD1 (6 bases). Germline V gene data show CDR1 as SEHNR and CDR2 as FQNEAQ (reference sequence). CDR3 length: 16 amino acids. V was trimmed by 0 bases and J by 0 bases, leaving 9 bases between them. CDR3 DNA sequence: TGTGCCAGCAGCTTAGCACAGACAGGCTCTGGAAACACCATATATTTT. This codes for CASSLAQTGSGNTIYF.

The chain is built from TRBV13 and TRBJ1-1; no firm D call. The CDR3 loop spans 11 amino acids. V was clipped by 2 bases and J by 8 bases, with 6 bases between them. The germline V gene has CDR1 PRHDT and CDR2 FYEKMQ (reference sequence). The CDR3 DNA sequence: TGTGCCAGCAGCTTATCGGGGGAAGCTTTCTTT. Translating it yields CASSLSGEAFF. The entire variable domain, with the rest obtained from reference TRBV13 and TRBJ1-1, is as follows: AAGVIQSPRHLIKEKRETATLKCYPIPRHDTVYWYQQGPGQDPQFLISFYEKMQSDKGSIPDRFSAQQFSDYHSELNMSSLELGDSALYFCASSLSGEAFFGQGTRLTVV.

The rearrangement joins TRBV7-9 to TRBJ2-7, with TRBD2 identical over 9 bases. V dropped 4 bases and J dropped 5; count of bases not matched to a gene: 12. This CDR3 is 16 amino acids long. Germline lookup yields CDR1 SEHNR and CDR2 FQNEAQ (reference sequence). The CDR3 loop reads CASSSPGGRASNEQYF. In DNA form, the CDR3 reads TGTGCCAGCAGCTCACCTGGCGGGAGGGCCTCTAACGAGCAGTACTTC.

J is TRBJ2-5 and V is TRBV9; possible D gene TRBD2, 5 bases. This CDR3 has 14 residues. V was pared by 4 bases and J by 0 bases, with 10 bases between. Germline V gene lookup returns CDR1 SGDLS and CDR2 YYNGEE. The CDR3 region is CASSFSGNQETQYF. As DNA, the CDR3 is TGTGCCAGCAGCTTTTCGGGGAACCAAGAGACCCAGTACTTC.

The chain joins TRBV4-1 to TRBJ2-7; 11 positions match TRBD2. This CDR3 region has 16 residues. V trimming: 1 base; J trimming: 1 base; junction bases outside the gene matches: 3. CDR1 is MGHRA, CDR2 YSYEKL, per germline. The CDR3 bases are TGCGCCAGCAGCCAAGTTAGCGGGAGGGGTTCCTACGAGCAGTACTTC. This sequence encodes CASSQVSGRGSYEQYF.

The V call is TRBV7-9, the J call TRBJ1-5, with D possibly being TRBD1 (6 bases). Trimming stripped 5 bases from V and 7 bases from J, with 12 bases between. Looked up from germline, CDR1 is SEHNR and CDR2 is FQNEAQ (reference sequence). The CDR3 runs 13 residues. The chain's CDR3 is CASSTGGQQPQHF. The CDR3, as DNA: TGTGCCAGCAGCACCGGGGGGCAGCAGCCCCAGCATTTT.

The chain recombines TRBV7-8 with TRBJ2-1; the D gene is possibly TRBD2 (6 bases). CDR3 length: 15 amino acids. Trimming took off 1 base at V and 3 bases at J, with 10 bases between the two ends. Germline lookup yields CDR1 SGHVS and CDR2 FQNEAQ. The CDR3 is CASSLVPSDYNEQFF. CDR3 nucleotide sequence: TGTGCCAGCAGCTTAGTTCCTAGCGACTACAATGAGCAGTTCTTC.

This rearrangement joins TRBV5-1 to TRBJ2-3; D unresolved. Looked up from germline, CDR1 is SGHRS and CDR2 is YFSETQ. The CDR3 spans 14 residues. The V end was cut by 3 bases, the J end by 2 bases, with 10 bases between. The CDR3 sequence: CASSSYDTTDTQYF. In DNA form, the CDR3 reads TGCGCCAGCAGCTCCTACGACACCACAGATACGCAGTATTTT. Full variable domain (outside the CDR3, taken from reference TRBV5-1 and TRBJ2-3): KAGVTQTPRYLIKTRGQQVTLSCSPISGHRSVSWYQQTPGQGLQFLFEYFSETQRNKGNFPGRFSGRQFSNSRSEMNVSTLELGDSALYLCASSSYDTTDTQYFGPGTRLTVL.